This T cell receptor (beta chain) was identified during a study of cytomegalovirus exposure and HLA in healthy donors. Regarding the study as a whole: Cytomegalovirus association was assigned to approximately 180 TCR beta chains.

Trimming cost V 4 bases and J 5 bases; bases outside gene matches: 11. This CDR3 is 16 amino acids long. Germline CDR1 reads SGHDT; CDR2 reads YYEEEE. The repertoire was sequenced with immunoSEQ multiplex PCR; TCRdb's copy has only in-frame clones and lacks some. The table lists roughly 130,000 clones, around nine tenths of them singletons. Note on this clone: Its antigen is as yet unknown.

This chain uses TRBV5-6 with TRBJ2-2; 7 bases fit TRBD2. The TCR sequence derives from a man in his thirties or forties in good health and CMV-seronegative. Sequenced: PBMCs. CDR3 nucleotides: TGTGCCAGCAGCCCCTGGGGGAGGGCCGGGACCGGGGAGCTGTTTTTT. This translates into CASSPWGRAGTGELFF.